This TCR beta chain is drawn from a study of cytomegalovirus exposure and HLA in healthy donors. The CDR3 runs to 13 residues. Trimming at V came to 4 bases and at J to 4 bases, leaving 1 base not matched to a gene. Germline V CDR1 and CDR2: MGHDK, SYGVNS. The PCR used 60 Vbeta and 13 Jbeta primers. The data were produced by immunoSEQ multiplex PCR, yet TCRdb's version contains in-frame clones alone and is incomplete. This sample's clone table lists tens of thousands of clones. V gene TRBV25-1 combines with J gene TRBJ1-3; 7 positions match TRBD1. The source material was PBMCs. The sequence was obtained from a female donor in good health and CMV-seropositive. The CDR3 here is CASSVQGGNTIYF. Here the CDR3 DNA reads TGTGCCAGCAGTGTACAGGGGGGAAACACCATATATTTT.